The clone carrying this T cell receptor (beta chain) has more than one count but fewer than ten. The antigen is not known. This record belongs to a study of spatial heterogeneity in lung cancer. The study's findings and limits: Resection blood, more than follow-up blood, showed ubiquitous expanded tumor TCRs.

This CDR3 has 17 amino acids. CDR1 and CDR2 (germline): DFQATT, SNEGSKA (reference sequence). The V and J ends lost 5 bases and 0 bases respectively, with 17 bases between them. TCR cDNA molecules each carried a unique molecular identifier. TCRdb independently ran MiXCR on the 5' RACE reads; one entry per CDR3 protein. The sample lists tens of thousands of distinct CDR3 sequences, roughly an eighth occurring once. This sample's time point: sample taken at primary tumor resection. Unsorted whole RNA samples from tumor, nontumor lung or frozen PBMC were sequenced. The donors were 72 patients with non-small cell lung cancer that was early-stage and untreated.

The chain combines TRBV20-1 with TRBJ2-6; perhaps TRBD2 as D (5 bases). The clonotype originates from a male donor with early-stage non-small cell lung cancer. The sequencing here drew on PBMCs, taken at surgery. CDR3 protein: CSAALGSGSSGANVLTF. In nucleotides, the CDR3 is TGCAGTGCTGCCCTGGGAAGCGGTTCCTCTGGGGCCAACGTCCTGACTTTC.